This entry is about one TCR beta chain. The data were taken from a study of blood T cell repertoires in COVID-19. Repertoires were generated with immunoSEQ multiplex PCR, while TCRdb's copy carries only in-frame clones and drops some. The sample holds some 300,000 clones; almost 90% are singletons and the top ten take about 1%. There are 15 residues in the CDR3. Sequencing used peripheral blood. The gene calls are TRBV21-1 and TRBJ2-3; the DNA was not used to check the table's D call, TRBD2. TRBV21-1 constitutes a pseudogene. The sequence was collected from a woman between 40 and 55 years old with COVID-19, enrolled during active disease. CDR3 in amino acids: CASRYSGTPGDTQYF. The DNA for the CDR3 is TGTGCCAGTCGGTACTCCGGGACTCCGGGGGATACGCAGTATTTT.